The sequence of this T cell receptor (beta chain) was determined in a study of CD8+ T cells in alopecia areata. RNA extraction and reverse transcription yielded cDNA as sequencing template. Produced via immunoSEQ multiplex PCR; TCRdb's table is partial and in-frame only. This sample has 150,000 to 200,000 clones, with 50% to 60% found just once. Source material: CD4+ T cells sorted from blood. The clonotype comes from a human donor in good health.

For the CDR3, the DNA is TGCAGCGTGGGCGACAGGGTAAACGATGGCTACACCTTC. This gives the protein CSVGDRVNDGYTF. The gene calls are TRBV29-1 and TRBJ1-2, with TRBD1 matching 7 bases. Germline CDR1 reads SQVTM; CDR2 reads ANQGSEA. With 6 bases clipped from V and 6 bases from J, the junction kept 10 bases outside the gene matches. CDR3 length equals 13 residues.